These 16 T cell receptor beta chains originate from one sample sequenced in a study of T-cell reconstitution after alpha-beta-depleted transplantation in children. Unique molecular identifiers were built into the TCRbeta library. TCRdb re-analysed the PCR reads in MiXCR, keeping a single row per CDR3 protein. The data contain approximately 980,000 distinct CDR3 sequences, less than 30% of them singletons. The starting material was PBMCs, mostly from graft donor cells, obtained 360 days after TCRalphabeta/CD19-depleted stem cell transplant. These receptors came from a boy less than two years old who had a stem cell transplant for SCID, so the T cells may come from the graft donor.

This clonotype was counted a few times. This rearrangement joins TRBV5-5 to TRBJ2-2; TRBD1 aligns across 7 bases. Trimming cost V 6 bases and J 2 bases; bases outside gene matches: 7. The CDR3 spans 15 residues. CDR1 SGHKS and CDR2 YYEKEE come from the germline V gene (reference sequence). CDR3 coding DNA: TGTGCCAGCAACCAACAGGGGATAAACACCGGGGAGCTGTTTTTT. Its protein product is CASNQQGINTGELFF.

The genes are TRBV25-1 and TRBJ2-7; D is tentatively TRBD1 or TRBD2 (5 bases each). The CDR3 loop spans 14 amino acids. The V gene's germline CDR1 is MGHDK and CDR2 SYGVNS. The ends were cut back, 5 bases at V and 0 bases at J, with 11 bases in the middle. The CDR3 protein is CASSQLDSSYEQYF. Written as DNA, the CDR3 is TGTGCCAGCAGTCAACTAGACAGCTCCTACGAGCAGTACTTC.

The genes are TRBV4-1 and TRBJ2-7; TRBD1 matches 9 bases. The trim removed 1 base at V and 4 bases at J, leaving 8 bases unmatched. CDR3 length: 16 amino acids. Germline V gives CDR1 MGHRA, CDR2 YSYEKL. The CDR3 region has the DNA TGCGCCAGCAGCCAAGGGAGTAACAGGGGGCTGTACGAGCAGTACTTC. Its translation: CASSQGSNRGLYEQYF.

This CDR3 is CSARRQQGEQFF. The CDR3 nucleotides are TGCAGTGCTAGGAGGCAACAGGGAGAGCAGTTCTTC. The genes are TRBV20-1 and TRBJ2-1; a weak D match, TRBD1 (6 bases). This CDR3 contains 12 residues. Germline V gives CDR1 DFQATT, CDR2 SNEGSKA (reference sequence). Trimming shortened V by 3 bases and J by 10 bases, and 13 bases separated the two germline ends.

V usage is TRBV7-3 and J usage is TRBJ2-2; a weak D match, TRBD1 (6 bases). CDR1 and CDR2 (germline): SGHTA, FQGTGA. The CDR3 covers 15 residues. V was shortened by 5 bases and J by 1 base, with 11 bases between the two germline ends. The CDR3 bases are TGTGCCAGCAGCCAAACGACAGGGAACACCGGGGAGCTGTTTTTT. This sequence encodes CASSQTTGNTGELFF.

The sample holds a few counts of this clonotype. The V gene is TRBV10-3, the J gene TRBJ2-1; D is perhaps TRBD1 (6 bases). Per the germline V gene, CDR1 is ENHRY and CDR2 is SYGVKD. This CDR3 region has 13 residues. This CDR3 reads CGTQGGAYNEQFF. The CDR3 DNA sequence: TGTGGCACACAGGGTGGGGCCTACAATGAGCAGTTCTTC.

This clonotype was observed a handful of times. The DNA of the CDR3 is TGTGCCAGCAGGCGGGCGGGGTTGAACACTGAAGCTTTCTTT. As protein: CASRRAGLNTEAFF. The chain couples TRBV27 to TRBJ1-1; D uncertain. The CDR3 covers 14 residues. Between the trimmed V and J ends, which lost 6 bases and 0 bases, there was a span of 11 bases. Germline CDR1 MNHEY, CDR2 SMNVEV (reference sequence).

The chain combines TRBV11-2 with TRBJ1-6; D may be TRBD1 (5 bases). V was trimmed by 5 bases and J by 5 bases, leaving 13 bases between them. Germline V gene data show CDR1 as SGHAT and CDR2 as FQNNGV. CDR3 length equals 15 residues. The CDR3 here is CASSPNGGNNSPLHF. The CDR3 DNA sequence: TGTGCCAGCAGCCCTAACGGGGGGAATAATTCACCCCTCCACTTT.

This chain links TRBV7-9 with TRBJ2-5; D remains ambiguous. Germline CDR1 SEHNR, CDR2 FQNEAQ (reference sequence). There are 15 residues in the CDR3. Trimming stripped 0 bases from V and 1 base from J, with 9 bases between. For the CDR3, the DNA is TGTGCCAGCAGCTTAGCGTTGGCAGCCCAAGAGACCCAGTACTTC. Translation: CASSLALAAQETQYF.

This clonotype showed up just a few times. The chain has TRBV12-3 or TRBV12-4 and TRBJ2-7, with 7 nucleotides matching TRBD2. The CDR3 is made up of 14 amino acids. The junction had 8 bases not matched to a gene; V was cut back by 7 bases and J by 2 bases. As DNA, the CDR3 is TGTGCCAGCACCCCCCGAGCGGGGACCTACGAGCAGTACTTC. The encoded protein is CASTPRAGTYEQYF.

This clonotype has a handful of counts. This rearrangement joins TRBV27 to TRBJ2-7; D possibly corresponds to TRBD1 (6 bases). This CDR3 has 14 amino acids. V was trimmed by 5 bases and J by 1 base, leaving 12 bases between them. Germline V lookup: CDR1 MNHEY, CDR2 SMNVEV (reference sequence). Here the CDR3 reads CASSPVGGSYEQYF. The CDR3 bases are TGTGCCAGCAGTCCGGTAGGGGGTTCCTACGAGCAGTACTTC.

The chain links TRBV10-3 to TRBJ1-3; D uncertain. CDR1 and CDR2 from the germline V gene are ENHRY and SYGVKD. The germline V and J ends were trimmed by 7 bases and 0 bases, with 7 bases remaining between them. CDR3 length: 13 residues. Here the CDR3 reads CAIKTSSGNTIYF. Written as DNA, the CDR3 is TGTGCCATCAAGACGAGCTCTGGAAACACCATATATTTT.

The chain links TRBV28 to TRBJ2-1, with 8 bases lining up with TRBD1. Per the germline V gene, CDR1 is MDHEN and CDR2 is SYDVKM. The CDR3 extends over 15 amino acids. The V gene end was trimmed by 7 bases and the J gene end by 10 bases; junction bases not matched to a gene: 15. CDR3 residues: CASTLEGQGGGEQFF. The CDR3 DNA reads TGTGCCAGCACCCTCGAAGGACAGGGAGGAGGGGAGCAGTTCTTC.

This clonotype was counted between two and nine times. CDR3 DNA: TGCGCCAGCAGCTTGGACCAGGCCGGCGAGCAGTACTTC. This sequence encodes CASSLDQAGEQYF. This chain uses TRBV5-1 with TRBJ2-7; D remains unclear. Germline V gene data show CDR1 as SGHRS and CDR2 as YFSETQ. Trimming pared 0 bases from V and 6 bases from J, leaving 10 bases between. CDR3 size: 13 residues.

This chain connects TRBV12-3 or TRBV12-4 to TRBJ2-1; D is unresolved. This CDR3 region has 16 residues. V lost 5 bases, J lost 0 bases, and 14 bases lay in between. CDR3 region: CASSPGDQSSYNEQFF. The CDR3 nucleotides read TGTGCCAGCAGTCCTGGAGACCAGAGCTCCTACAATGAGCAGTTCTTC.

This chain uses TRBV27 with TRBJ2-3; D is unclear. Per germline, CDR1 MNHEY and CDR2 SMNVEV (reference sequence). The CDR3 contains 16 residues. V shed 0 bases and J shed 0 bases, with 10 bases lying between them. The CDR3, as DNA: TGTGCCAGCAGTTTATCACCGGGCTCTAGCACAGATACGCAGTATTTT. Residues: CASSLSPGSSTDTQYF.